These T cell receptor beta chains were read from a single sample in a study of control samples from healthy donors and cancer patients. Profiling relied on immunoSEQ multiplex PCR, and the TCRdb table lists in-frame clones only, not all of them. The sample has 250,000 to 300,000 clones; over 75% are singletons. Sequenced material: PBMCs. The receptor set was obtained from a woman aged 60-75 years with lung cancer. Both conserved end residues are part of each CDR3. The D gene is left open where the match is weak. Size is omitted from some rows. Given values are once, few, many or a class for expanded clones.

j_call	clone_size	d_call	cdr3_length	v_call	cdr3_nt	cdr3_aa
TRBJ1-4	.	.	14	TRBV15	TGTGCCACCAGCAGAGGAACAGGGAACGAAAAACTGTTTTTT	CATSRGTGNEKLFF
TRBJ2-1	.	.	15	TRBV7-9	TGTGCCAGCAACGAGGTGGCACTAGCTGGCAATGAGCAGTTCTTC	CASNEVALAGNEQFF
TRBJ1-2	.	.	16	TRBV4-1	TGCGCCAGCAGCCATACCACAACAGGGATCGGCGGAGGCTACACCTTC	CASSHTTTGIGGGYTF
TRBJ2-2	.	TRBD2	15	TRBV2	TGTGCCAGCAGAGGGACTAGCGGGGTCACCGGGGAGCTGTTTTTT	CASRGTSGVTGELFF
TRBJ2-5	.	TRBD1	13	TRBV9	TGTGCCAGCAGCGGGACAGGGGCAGAGACCCAGTACTTC	CASSGTGAETQYF
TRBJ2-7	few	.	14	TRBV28	TGTGCCAGCAGTTTAGGGTTCGTACCCTACGAGCAGTACTTC	CASSLGFVPYEQYF
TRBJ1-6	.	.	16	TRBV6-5	TGTGCCAGCAGTTACTCGGCGCGGACGTATAATTCACCCCTCCACTTT	CASSYSARTYNSPLHF
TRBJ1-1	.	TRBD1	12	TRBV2	TGTGCCAGCGGGGGACAGCCGTTTGAAGCTTTCTTT	CASGGQPFEAFF
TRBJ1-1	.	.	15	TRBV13	TGTGCCAGCAGCTTAGGGCGCGGTGTGAACACTGAAGCTTTCTTT	CASSLGRGVNTEAFF
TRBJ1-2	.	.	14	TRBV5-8	TGTGCCAGCAGCTTGACAGGCTCTAACTATGGCTACACCTTC	CASSLTGSNYGYTF
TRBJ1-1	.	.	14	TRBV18	TGTGCCAGCTCACCCTTCAGGGGCTACGTTGAAGCTTTCTTT	CASSPFRGYVEAFF
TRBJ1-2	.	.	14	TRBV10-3	TGTGCCATCAGTCCCAGGGGAGAGCGGTATGGCTACACCTTC	CAISPRGERYGYTF
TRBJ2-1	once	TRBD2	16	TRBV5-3	TGTGCCAGAAGCACCCATAGCGGGACAAACTACAATGAGCAGTTCTTC	CARSTHSGTNYNEQFF
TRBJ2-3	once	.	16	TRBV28	TGTGCCAGCACCAAGGGAGTAGCGAGTGGCACAGATACGCAGTATTTT	CASTKGVASGTDTQYF
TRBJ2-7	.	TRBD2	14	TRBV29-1	TGCAGCGTTTCCGGGGGGACTGATTTCTACGAGCAGTACTTC	CSVSGGTDFYEQYF
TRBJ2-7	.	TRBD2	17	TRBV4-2	TGTGCCAGCAGCCGCTCATCGGCGGGTAGCGGGAACTACGAGCAGTACTTC	CASSRSSAGSGNYEQYF
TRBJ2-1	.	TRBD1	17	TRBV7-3	TGTGCCAGCAGCGCCAAAACCGGGACAGGGAAACGCAATGAGCAGTTCTTC	CASSAKTGTGKRNEQFF
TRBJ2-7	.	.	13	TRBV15	TGTGCCACCAGCTCTCCGGATAACTACGAGCAGTACTTC	CATSSPDNYEQYF
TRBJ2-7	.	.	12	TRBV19	TGTGCCAGTTCCTCGGGATCCTACGAGCAGTACTTC	CASSSGSYEQYF
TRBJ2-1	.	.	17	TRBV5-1	TGCGCCAGCAGCTTGGACCCGGGACGGCCGCCCGATAATGAGCAGTTCTTC	CASSLDPGRPPDNEQFF
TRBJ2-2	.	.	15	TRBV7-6	TGTGCCAGCAGCTTAGGGAGTGCGGGCACCGGGGAGCTGTTTTTT	CASSLGSAGTGELFF
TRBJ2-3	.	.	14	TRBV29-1	TGCAGCGTTGCTGGCGGGGACGGCACAGATACGCAGTATTTT	CSVAGGDGTDTQYF
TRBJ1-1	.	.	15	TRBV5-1	TGCGCCAGCAGCTTGGTGGTGTCACGGAACACTGAAGCTTTCTTT	CASSLVVSRNTEAFF
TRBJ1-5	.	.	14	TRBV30	TGTGCCTGGAGTGGGATAGCGACTAATCAGCCCCAGCATTTT	CAWSGIATNQPQHF
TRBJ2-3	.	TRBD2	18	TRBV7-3	TGTGCCAGCAGCTCGACTTTGCCGGGGGGGAGTGGCACAGATACGCAGTATTTT	CASSSTLPGGSGTDTQYF
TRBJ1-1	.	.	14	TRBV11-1	TGTGCCAGCAGCTTAGGTCGGGGTACGGCTGAAGCTTTCTTT	CASSLGRGTAEAFF
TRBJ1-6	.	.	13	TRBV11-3	TGTGCCAGCTCTTTCGGATCGAATTCACCCCTCCACTTT	CASSFGSNSPLHF
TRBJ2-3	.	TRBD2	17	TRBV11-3	TGTGCGAACCCGGGGTCTTCTAGCGGGGGTGACGGGGATACGCAGTATTTT	CANPGSSSGGDGDTQYF
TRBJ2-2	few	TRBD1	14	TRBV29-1	TGCAGCGTCCAGGACAGGACGAACACCGGGGAGCTGTTTTTT	CSVQDRTNTGELFF
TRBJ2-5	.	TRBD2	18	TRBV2	TGTGCCAGCAGTGAACTGCGACTAGCGGGAGGGCCTAAAGAGACCCAGTACTTC	CASSELRLAGGPKETQYF
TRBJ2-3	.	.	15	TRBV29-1	TGCAGCGTTGATTCGGGACTTACTAGCACAGATACGCAGTATTTT	CSVDSGLTSTDTQYF
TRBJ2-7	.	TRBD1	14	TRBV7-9	TGTGCCAGCAGCCCCCCGACAGGGGGCTACGAGCAGTACTTC	CASSPPTGGYEQYF
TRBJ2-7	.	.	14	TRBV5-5	TGTGCCAGCAGCTTTAGGGCGGAACCCTACGAGCAGTACTTC	CASSFRAEPYEQYF
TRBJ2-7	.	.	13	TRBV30	TGTGCCTGGAGTGTACATCTCCCGGGGCTCCAGTACTTC	CAWSVHLPGLQYF
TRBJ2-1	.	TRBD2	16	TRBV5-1	TGCGCCAGCAGCGACACTAGCGGGAGGGACTACAATGAGCAGTTCTTC	CASSDTSGRDYNEQFF
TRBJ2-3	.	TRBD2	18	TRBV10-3	TGTGCCATCAGTGGGGGCGGCGGGACTAGCGGGTGGACAGATACGCAGTATTTT	CAISGGGGTSGWTDTQYF
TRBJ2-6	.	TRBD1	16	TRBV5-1	TGCGCCAGCAGCCCAGACAGGGGGTCTGGGGCCAACGTCCTGACTTTC	CASSPDRGSGANVLTF
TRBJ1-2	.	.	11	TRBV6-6	TGTGCGACCTGGGGGGCCAATGGCTACACCTTC	CATWGANGYTF
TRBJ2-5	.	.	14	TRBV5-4	TGTGCCAGCAGCTTGGGGTCAGACCAAGAGACCCAGTACTTC	CASSLGSDQETQYF
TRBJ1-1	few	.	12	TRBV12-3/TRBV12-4	TGTGCCAGCAGTATGATCAGCGGAGAAGCTTTCTTT	CASSMISGEAFF
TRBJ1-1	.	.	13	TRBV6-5	TGTGCCAGCAGCCCCAACTTGAACACTGAAGCTTTCTTT	CASSPNLNTEAFF
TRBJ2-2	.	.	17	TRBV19	TGTGCCAGTACCCGACGAAACAGGGCGGGGGACACCGGGGAGCTGTTTTTT	CASTRRNRAGDTGELFF
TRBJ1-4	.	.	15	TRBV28	TGTGCCAGCAGTTTATATGGCGGGAATAATGAAAAACTGTTTTTT	CASSLYGGNNEKLFF
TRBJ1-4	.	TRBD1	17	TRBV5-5	TGTGCCAGCAGTCTTCTTCTACAGGGGGCCTCTAATGAAAAACTGTTTTTT	CASSLLLQGASNEKLFF
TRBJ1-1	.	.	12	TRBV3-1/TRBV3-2	TGTGCCAGCAGCCAAGGGATGCGGGAGGCTTTCTTT	CASSQGMREAFF
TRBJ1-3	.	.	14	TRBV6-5	TGTGCCAGCAGTCAGGACTACTCTGGAAACACCATATATTTT	CASSQDYSGNTIYF
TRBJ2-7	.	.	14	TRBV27	TGTGCCAGCAGTTCGTCCGGTCCCTCCTACGAGCAGTACTTC	CASSSSGPSYEQYF
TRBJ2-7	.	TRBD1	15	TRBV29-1	TGCAGCGTTGAAGGTGGGACAGGGGGTTACGACGAGCAGTACTTC	CSVEGGTGGYDEQYF
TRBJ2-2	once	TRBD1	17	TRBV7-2	TGTGCCAGCAGCTTAGATATAGGACAGGGGGCCACCGGGGAGCTGTTTTTT	CASSLDIGQGATGELFF
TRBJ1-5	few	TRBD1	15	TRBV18	TGTGCCAGCTCACCAACAGGGGGCAGGGATCAGCCCCAGCATTTT	CASSPTGGRDQPQHF
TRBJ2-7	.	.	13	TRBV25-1	TGTGCCAGCAGACGGGAAGGCGCCTACGAGCAGTACTTC	CASRREGAYEQYF